This record concerns one T cell receptor (beta chain) sequence. Its target is unknown. The data originate from a study of T cell responses to AZD1222 COVID-19 vaccine. Generated by immunoSEQ multiplex PCR, the TCRdb table keeps only in-frame clones and is missing some. This table holds 95,000 to 150,000 clones, more than 85% found once. Study-wide findings and caveats: Donors skewed white British and female; clonal diversity was possibly underestimated. The study identified only six AZD1222 recipients as seropositive at baseline.

V lost 1 base and J 6 bases, leaving 7 bases between the germline ends. Germline V gene data show CDR1 as SEHNR and CDR2 as FQNEAQ (reference sequence). The CDR3 covers 12 residues. The input for sequencing was peripheral blood, taken on day 0 of AZD1222 vaccination. The sequence was obtained from an adult in good health. The genes are TRBV7-9 and TRBJ2-7, with a tentative D call TRBD1 (6 bases). The CDR3 DNA reads as TGTGCCAGCAGCTTAGGAGGGGGCGAGCAGTACTTC. Translation: CASSLGGGEQYF.